The clone carrying this T cell receptor (beta chain) turned up a few times. CDR3 length: 15 amino acids. Germline V gives CDR1 LGHNA, CDR2 YSLEER. V was cut by 4 bases and J by 6 bases, with 13 bases left in between. The data are from a study of T cells after yellow fever vaccination. TCRdb used MiXCR to reprocess the 5' RACE reads, holding one entry per CDR3 protein. Among roughly 300,000 distinct CDR3 sequences listed, around 8.1% were seen once. This TCR came from a man in his late teens or twenties who received the YFV17D yellow fever vaccine. This material consisted of PBMCs, taken about 49 days after the first yellow fever vaccination. V gene TRBV4-3 combines with J gene TRBJ1-6, with TRBD1 as a possible D gene (6 bases). CDR3 DNA: TGCGCCAGCAGCCCTAGGACAGTTGGTAATTCACCCCTCCACTTT. Its protein product is CASSPRTVGNSPLHF.